The sequence of this T cell receptor (beta chain) was determined in a study of blood T cell repertoires in COVID-19. As for the study in general: The United States, Italy and Spain provided the acute and convalescent COVID-19 samples. The analysed material was cDNA or gDNA that came from T cells, B-cell-depleted T cells, or PBMCs.

The V end was cut by 3 bases, the J end by 8 bases, with 11 bases between. Germline CDR1 and CDR2: SEHNR and FQNEAQ (reference sequence). This CDR3 is 14 amino acids long. This clone appeared a few times. Seattle's enrolled individuals joined amid active infection and were then monitored longitudinally. The authors' processing: Nucleated cell number was recorded as an estimate derived from reference gene primer amplification. Data came from immunoSEQ multiplex PCR; TCRdb stores just in-frame clones and leaves some out. That table is the source of V, J and clone size, and D and trimming were worked out from the DNA. This sample has more than 150,000 clones, with around 94% found just once.

This sequence was found in a man younger than 40 with COVID-19, enrolled during active disease. The chain uses TRBV7-9 and TRBJ1-6, with a weak D call TRBD1 (5 bases). Sample: peripheral blood. This chain's CDR3 is CASSFMDTDSPLHF. As DNA, the CDR3 is TGTGCCAGCAGCTTTATGGACACGGATTCACCCCTCCACTTT.